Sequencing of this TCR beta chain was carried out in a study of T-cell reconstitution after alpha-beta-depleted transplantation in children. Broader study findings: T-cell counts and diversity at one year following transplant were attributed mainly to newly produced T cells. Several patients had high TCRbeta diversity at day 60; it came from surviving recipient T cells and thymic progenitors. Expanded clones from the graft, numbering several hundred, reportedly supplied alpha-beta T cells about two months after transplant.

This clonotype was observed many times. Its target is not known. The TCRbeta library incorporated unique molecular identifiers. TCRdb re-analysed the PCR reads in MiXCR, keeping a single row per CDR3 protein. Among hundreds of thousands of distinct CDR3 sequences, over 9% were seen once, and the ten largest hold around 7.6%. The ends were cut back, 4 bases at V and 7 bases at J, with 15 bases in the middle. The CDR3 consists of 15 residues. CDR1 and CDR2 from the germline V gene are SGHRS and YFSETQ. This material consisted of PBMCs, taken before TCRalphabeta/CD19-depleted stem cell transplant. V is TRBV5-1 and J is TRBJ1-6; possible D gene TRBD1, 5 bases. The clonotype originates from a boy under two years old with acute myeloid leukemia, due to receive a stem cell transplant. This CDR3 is CASSRDGTGNSPLHF. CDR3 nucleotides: TGCGCCAGCAGCCGTGACGGGACGGGGAATTCACCCCTCCACTTT.